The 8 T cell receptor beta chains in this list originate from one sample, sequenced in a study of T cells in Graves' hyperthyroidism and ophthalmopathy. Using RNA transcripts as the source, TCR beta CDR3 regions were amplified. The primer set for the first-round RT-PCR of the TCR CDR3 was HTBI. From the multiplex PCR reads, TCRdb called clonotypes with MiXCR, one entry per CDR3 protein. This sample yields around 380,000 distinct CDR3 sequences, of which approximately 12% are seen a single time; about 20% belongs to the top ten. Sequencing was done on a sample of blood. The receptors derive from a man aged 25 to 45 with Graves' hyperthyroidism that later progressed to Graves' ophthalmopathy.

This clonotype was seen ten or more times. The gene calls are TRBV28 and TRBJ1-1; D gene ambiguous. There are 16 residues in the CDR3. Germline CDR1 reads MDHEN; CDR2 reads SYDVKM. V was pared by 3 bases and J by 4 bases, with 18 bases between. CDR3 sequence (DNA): TGTGCCAGCAGTTTCAACTCTCGACGGGGTGGCACTGAAGCTTTCTTT. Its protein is CASSFNSRRGGTEAFF.

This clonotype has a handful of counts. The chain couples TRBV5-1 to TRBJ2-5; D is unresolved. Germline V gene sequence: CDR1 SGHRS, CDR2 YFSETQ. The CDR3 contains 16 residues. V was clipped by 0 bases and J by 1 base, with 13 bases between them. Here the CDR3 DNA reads TGCGCCAGCAGCTTGGGGGGTCCATCCTCCCAAGAGACCCAGTACTTC. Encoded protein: CASSLGGPSSQETQYF.

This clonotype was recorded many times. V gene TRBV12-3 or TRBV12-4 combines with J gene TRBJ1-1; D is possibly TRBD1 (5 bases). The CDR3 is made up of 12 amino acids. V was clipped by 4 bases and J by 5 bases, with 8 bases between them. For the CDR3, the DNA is TGTGCCAGCAGTTCAGCAGGGACTGAAGCTTTCTTT. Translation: CASSSAGTEAFF.

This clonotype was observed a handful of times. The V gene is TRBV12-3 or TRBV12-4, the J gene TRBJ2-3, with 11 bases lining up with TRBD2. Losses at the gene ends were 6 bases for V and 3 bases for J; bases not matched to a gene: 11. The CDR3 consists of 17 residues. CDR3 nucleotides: TGTGCCAGCAGACTATCCTTTAGCGGGGGGGGGACAGATACGCAGTATTTT. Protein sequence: CASRLSFSGGGTDTQYF.

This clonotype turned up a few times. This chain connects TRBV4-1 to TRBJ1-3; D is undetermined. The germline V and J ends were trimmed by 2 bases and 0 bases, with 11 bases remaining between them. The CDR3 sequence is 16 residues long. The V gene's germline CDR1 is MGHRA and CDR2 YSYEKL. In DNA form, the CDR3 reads TGCGCCAGCAGCCAACCCCCGTCGGGCTCTGGAAACACCATATATTTT. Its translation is CASSQPPSGSGNTIYF.

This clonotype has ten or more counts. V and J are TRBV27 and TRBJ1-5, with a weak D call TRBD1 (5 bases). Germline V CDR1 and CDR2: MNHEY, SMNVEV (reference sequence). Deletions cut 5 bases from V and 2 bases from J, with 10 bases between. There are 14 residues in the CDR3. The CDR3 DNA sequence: TGTGCCAGCAGTGGGGGATTAGGCAATCAGCCCCAGCATTTT. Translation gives CASSGGLGNQPQHF.

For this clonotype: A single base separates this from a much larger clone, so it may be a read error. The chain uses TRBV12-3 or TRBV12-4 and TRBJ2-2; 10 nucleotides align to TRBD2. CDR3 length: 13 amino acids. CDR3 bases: TGTACCAGCGGGGGGGCGAACACCGGGGAGCTGTTTTTT. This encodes CTSGGANTGELFF.

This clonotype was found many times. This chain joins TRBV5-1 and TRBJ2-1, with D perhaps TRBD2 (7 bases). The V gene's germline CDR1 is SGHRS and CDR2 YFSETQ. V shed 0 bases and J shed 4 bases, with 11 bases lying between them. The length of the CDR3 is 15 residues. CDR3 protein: CASSLEGGAYNEQFF. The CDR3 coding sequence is TGCGCCAGCAGCTTGGAAGGGGGGGCTTACAATGAGCAGTTCTTC.